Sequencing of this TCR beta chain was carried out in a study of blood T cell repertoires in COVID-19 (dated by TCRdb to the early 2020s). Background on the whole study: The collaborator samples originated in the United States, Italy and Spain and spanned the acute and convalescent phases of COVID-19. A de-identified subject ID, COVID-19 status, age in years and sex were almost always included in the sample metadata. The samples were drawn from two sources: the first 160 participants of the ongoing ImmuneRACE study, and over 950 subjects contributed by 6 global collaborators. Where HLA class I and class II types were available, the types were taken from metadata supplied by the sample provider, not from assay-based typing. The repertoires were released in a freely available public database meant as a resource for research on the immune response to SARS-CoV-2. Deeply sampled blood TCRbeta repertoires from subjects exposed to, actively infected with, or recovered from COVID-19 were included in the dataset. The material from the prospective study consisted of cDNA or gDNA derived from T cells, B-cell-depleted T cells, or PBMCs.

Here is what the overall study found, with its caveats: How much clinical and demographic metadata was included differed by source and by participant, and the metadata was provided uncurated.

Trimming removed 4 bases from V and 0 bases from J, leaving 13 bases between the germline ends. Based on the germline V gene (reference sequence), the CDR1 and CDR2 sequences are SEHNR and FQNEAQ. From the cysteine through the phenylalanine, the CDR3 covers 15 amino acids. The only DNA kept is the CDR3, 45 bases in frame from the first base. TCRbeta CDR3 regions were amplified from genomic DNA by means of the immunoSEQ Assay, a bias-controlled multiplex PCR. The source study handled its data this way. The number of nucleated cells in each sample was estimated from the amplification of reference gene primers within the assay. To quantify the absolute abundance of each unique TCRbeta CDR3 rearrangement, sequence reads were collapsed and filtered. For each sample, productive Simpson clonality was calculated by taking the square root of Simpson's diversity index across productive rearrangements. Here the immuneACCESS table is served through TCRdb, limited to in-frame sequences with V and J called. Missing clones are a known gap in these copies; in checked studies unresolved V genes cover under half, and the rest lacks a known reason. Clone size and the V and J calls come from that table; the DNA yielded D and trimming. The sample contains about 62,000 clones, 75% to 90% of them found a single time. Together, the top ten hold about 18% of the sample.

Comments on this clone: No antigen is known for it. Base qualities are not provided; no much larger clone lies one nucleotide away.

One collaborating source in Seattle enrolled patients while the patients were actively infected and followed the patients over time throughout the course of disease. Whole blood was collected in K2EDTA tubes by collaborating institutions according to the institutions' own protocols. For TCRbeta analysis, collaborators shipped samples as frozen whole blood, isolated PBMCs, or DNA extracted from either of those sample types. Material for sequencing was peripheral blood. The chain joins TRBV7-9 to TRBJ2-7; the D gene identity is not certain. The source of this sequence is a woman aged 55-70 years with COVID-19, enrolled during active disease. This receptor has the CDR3 CASSSRQDGSYEQYF. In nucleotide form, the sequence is TGTGCCAGCAGCTCCCGGCAGGATGGCTCCTACGAGCAGTACTTC. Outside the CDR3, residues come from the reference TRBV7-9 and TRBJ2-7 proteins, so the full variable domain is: DTGVSQNPRHKITKRGQNVTFRCDPISEHNRLYWYRQTLGQGPEFLTYFQNEAQLEKSRLLSDRFSAERPKGSFSTLEIQRTEQGDSAMYLCASSSRQDGSYEQYFGPGTRLTVT.